This TCR beta chain appears in the sequencing data of a study of cytomegalovirus exposure and HLA in healthy donors. Findings of the study overall: In a later analysis, HLA-associated beta chains showed higher expansion and lower generation probabilities than comparable chains. One variant, a missense change in DCLRE1C, was linked in a later analysis to TCR beta V- and J-gene trimming. The number of N-insertions in an Asian-associated ancestry cluster was reportedly below the 666-donor mean in a later analysis.

Trimming took 4 bases from V and 5 from J, leaving 18 bases between them. This CDR3 has 15 amino acids. The germline CDR1 and CDR2 sequences are SGHRS and YFSETQ. With regard to this clone: What it binds is not known.

For this donor, CMV serostatus was not recorded. 13 Jbeta primers and 60 Vbeta primers were used for the PCR. This table comes from immunoSEQ multiplex PCR, and its TCRdb copy is limited to in-frame clones, with some not included. The sample yields some 90,000 clones, roughly 80% seen once. This TCR was sampled from a human donor in good health. The sequenced sample was PBMCs. The J gene is TRBJ1-1, the V gene TRBV5-1; D gene uncertain. DNA of the CDR3: TGCGCCAGCAGCCAGAGGGTTGAAATGAGGACTGAAGCTTTCTTT. It yields the protein CASSQRVEMRTEAFF.